The clone carrying this TCR beta chain occurred many times. Its antigen is unidentified. The data are from a study of T cells in Graves' hyperthyroidism and ophthalmopathy. Study-level points and caveats: A model built on 13 V-J features separated ophthalmopathy from stable hyperthyroidism.

Amplification of TCR beta CDR3 regions used RNA as the template. Researchers ran a first-round RT-PCR on the TCR CDR3 using the HTBI primer set. Using its own MiXCR run on the multiplex PCR reads, TCRdb lists one record per CDR3 protein. This sample carries around 440,000 distinct CDR3 sequences, roughly 14% of them seen once, and the ten largest clones take approximately 14%. Trimming cost V 6 bases and J 4 bases; bases outside gene matches: 6. The CDR3 has 15 residues. Germline V CDR1 and CDR2: MDHEN, SYDVKM. This chain links TRBV28 with TRBJ2-1, with 10 bases that match TRBD2. This TCR derives from a woman aged 18-29 years with Graves' hyperthyroidism. The source material was blood. This CDR3 reads CASSGGTSAYNEQFF. The DNA of the CDR3 is TGTGCCAGCAGCGGGGGGACTAGCGCGTACAATGAGCAGTTCTTC.